This T cell receptor beta chain was sequenced during a study of OX40 agonist ivuxolimab in advanced cancers. About the study: Ivuxolimab, which patients received intravenously every 2 weeks, was dosed at 0.01 to 10 mg/kg. Hepatocellular carcinoma, melanoma, renal cell or head and neck cancer was diagnosed in the dose-escalation patients. Overall study findings and caveats: With doses of 0.1 to 3.0 mg/kg, CD4+ and CD8+ blood T cells had undergone clonal expansion by week 6.

The assay was immunoSEQ multiplex PCR, and TCRdb's table has in-frame clones only and misses some. The sample carries almost 80,000 clones, over 75% recorded once. The CDR3 sequence is 14 residues long. V was pared by 3 bases and J by 5 bases, with 10 bases between. Germline V gene data show CDR1 as LNHDA and CDR2 as SQIVND (reference sequence). A remark on this clone: Its antigen is not identified.

The rearrangement uses TRBV19 and TRBJ1-4, with a tentative D call TRBD1 (6 bases). The TCR originated in an adult with an advanced solid tumor such as melanoma, head and neck, liver or kidney cancer. This sample comprised CD4+ or CD8+ T cells sorted from blood, obtained in a trial of the OX40 agonist ivuxolimab. The CDR3, as DNA: TGTGCCAGTAGTATGGGTCAGGGGAATGAAAAACTGTTTTTT. Its translation is CASSMGQGNEKLFF.